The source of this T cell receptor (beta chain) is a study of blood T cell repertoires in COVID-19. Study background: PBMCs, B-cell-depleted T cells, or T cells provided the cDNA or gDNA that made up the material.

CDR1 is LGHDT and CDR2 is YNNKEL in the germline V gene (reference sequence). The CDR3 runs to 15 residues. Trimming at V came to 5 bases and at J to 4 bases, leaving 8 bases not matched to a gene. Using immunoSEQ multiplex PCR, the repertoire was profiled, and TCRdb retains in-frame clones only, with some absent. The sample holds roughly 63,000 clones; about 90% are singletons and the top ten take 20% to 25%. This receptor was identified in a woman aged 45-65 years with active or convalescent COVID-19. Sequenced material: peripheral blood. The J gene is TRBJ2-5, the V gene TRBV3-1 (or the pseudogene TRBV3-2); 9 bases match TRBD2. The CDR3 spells CASSSNVAGAETQYF. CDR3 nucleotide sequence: TGTGCCAGCAGCTCAAATGTAGCGGGAGCAGAGACCCAGTACTTC.